Listed below are T cell receptor beta chains from one sample, sequenced in a study of PD-1 blockade in classical Hodgkin lymphoma. The repertoire was sequenced with immunoSEQ multiplex PCR; TCRdb's copy has only in-frame clones and lacks some. The sample has fewer than 30,000 clones, less than 80% seen once. The material sequenced was peripheral blood mononuclear cells (PBMCs), taken before the second cycle of nivolumab. Receptors originate from a human donor with classical Hodgkin lymphoma. Each CDR3 is given with its conserved first and last residue. D genes are given only for firm matches. Expanded clones are given a class, and other clones once, few, many or no size at all.

j_call: TRBJ2-7; d_call: TRBD2; clone_size: -; v_call: TRBV20-1; cdr3_aa: CSAGLASEQYF; cdr3_nt: TGCAGTGCCGGACTAGCGTCCGAGCAGTACTTC
j_call: TRBJ2-2; d_call: TRBD1; clone_size: -; v_call: TRBV6-5; cdr3_aa: CATHSGGAVTGELFF; cdr3_nt: TGTGCCACCCATTCAGGGGGCGCGGTCACCGGGGAGCTGTTTTTT
j_call: TRBJ1-4; d_call: -; clone_size: -; v_call: TRBV4-3; cdr3_aa: CASSQGGRAATNEKLFF; cdr3_nt: TGCGCCAGCAGCCAAGGTGGCAGAGCTGCAACTAATGAAAAACTGTTTTTT
j_call: TRBJ1-5; d_call: TRBD1; clone_size: medium-sized; v_call: TRBV30; cdr3_aa: CAWSKSDRENQPQHF; cdr3_nt: TGTGCCTGGAGTAAATCGGACAGGGAAAATCAGCCCCAGCATTTT
j_call: TRBJ1-1; d_call: -; clone_size: once; v_call: TRBV6-5; cdr3_aa: CASSRRELNTEAFF; cdr3_nt: TGTGCCAGCAGTCGCCGGGAGTTGAACACTGAAGCTTTCTTT
j_call: TRBJ2-5; d_call: -; clone_size: -; v_call: TRBV25-1; cdr3_aa: CASSEFRGAEETQYF; cdr3_nt: TGTGCCAGCAGTGAATTTAGGGGGGCCGAAGAGACCCAGTACTTC
j_call: TRBJ1-5; d_call: -; clone_size: -; v_call: TRBV7-2; cdr3_aa: CASSSDGPQHF; cdr3_nt: TGTGCCAGCAGCTCCGACGGGCCCCAGCATTTT
j_call: TRBJ1-6; d_call: -; clone_size: -; v_call: TRBV5-6; cdr3_aa: CASSSRFGSYNSPLHF; cdr3_nt: TGTGCCAGCAGCTCCCGGTTCGGGTCCTATAATTCACCCCTCCACTTT
j_call: TRBJ1-5; d_call: -; clone_size: -; v_call: TRBV18; cdr3_aa: CASSTGSNQPQHF; cdr3_nt: TGTGCCAGCTCTACAGGGAGCAATCAGCCCCAGCATTTT
j_call: TRBJ2-5; d_call: -; clone_size: -; v_call: TRBV9; cdr3_aa: CASSVAASYQETQYF; cdr3_nt: TGTGCCAGCAGCGTCGCAGCCTCCTACCAAGAGACCCAGTACTTC
j_call: TRBJ2-7; d_call: -; clone_size: -; v_call: TRBV5-1; cdr3_aa: CASTFGHVGSYEQYF; cdr3_nt: TGCGCCAGCACATTCGGGCACGTCGGTTCCTACGAGCAGTACTTC
j_call: TRBJ1-1; d_call: -; clone_size: once; v_call: TRBV7-9; cdr3_aa: CASSLMNTEAFF; cdr3_nt: TGTGCCAGCAGCCTCATGAACACTGAAGCTTTCTTT
j_call: TRBJ2-5; d_call: -; clone_size: -; v_call: TRBV6-5; cdr3_aa: CATRGSGETQYF; cdr3_nt: TGTGCCACCAGGGGTTCCGGGGAGACCCAGTACTTC
j_call: TRBJ2-2; d_call: -; clone_size: -; v_call: TRBV27; cdr3_aa: CASSLTRVATGELFF; cdr3_nt: TGTGCCAGCAGTTTAACCAGGGTGGCCACCGGGGAGCTGTTTTTT
j_call: TRBJ1-2; d_call: TRBD1; clone_size: -; v_call: TRBV5-1; cdr3_aa: CASSLSGTAINYGYTF; cdr3_nt: TGCGCCAGCAGCTTGTCCGGGACAGCCATTAACTATGGCTACACCTTC
j_call: TRBJ1-5; d_call: -; clone_size: -; v_call: TRBV15; cdr3_aa: CATSRGQENQPQHF; cdr3_nt: TGTGCCACCAGCAGAGGACAGGAAAATCAGCCCCAGCATTTT
j_call: TRBJ1-4; d_call: -; clone_size: -; v_call: TRBV9; cdr3_aa: CASSRWGANEKLFF; cdr3_nt: TGTGCCAGCAGCCGCTGGGGGGCTAATGAAAAACTGTTTTTT
j_call: TRBJ2-1; d_call: -; clone_size: once; v_call: TRBV7-2; cdr3_aa: CASSLAPLQSSYNEQFF; cdr3_nt: TGTGCCAGCAGCTTAGCTCCCCTCCAGAGCTCCTACAATGAGCAGTTCTTC
j_call: TRBJ1-2; d_call: -; clone_size: -; v_call: TRBV6-1; cdr3_aa: CASSEAFRVYGYTF; cdr3_nt: TGTGCCAGCAGTGAAGCCTTCAGGGTCTATGGCTACACCTTC
j_call: TRBJ1-5; d_call: TRBD1; clone_size: medium-sized; v_call: TRBV6-1; cdr3_aa: CASSEGEGGGNQPQHF; cdr3_nt: TGTGCCAGCAGTGAAGGGGAAGGGGGCGGCAATCAGCCCCAGCATTTT
j_call: TRBJ1-1; d_call: -; clone_size: -; v_call: TRBV6-1; cdr3_aa: CASREGTWATEAFF; cdr3_nt: TGTGCCAGCAGGGAGGGGACTTGGGCAACTGAAGCTTTCTTT
j_call: TRBJ1-6; d_call: -; clone_size: once; v_call: TRBV25-1; cdr3_aa: CASSDDNSPLHF; cdr3_nt: TGTGCCAGCAGTGACGATAATTCACCCCTCCACTTT